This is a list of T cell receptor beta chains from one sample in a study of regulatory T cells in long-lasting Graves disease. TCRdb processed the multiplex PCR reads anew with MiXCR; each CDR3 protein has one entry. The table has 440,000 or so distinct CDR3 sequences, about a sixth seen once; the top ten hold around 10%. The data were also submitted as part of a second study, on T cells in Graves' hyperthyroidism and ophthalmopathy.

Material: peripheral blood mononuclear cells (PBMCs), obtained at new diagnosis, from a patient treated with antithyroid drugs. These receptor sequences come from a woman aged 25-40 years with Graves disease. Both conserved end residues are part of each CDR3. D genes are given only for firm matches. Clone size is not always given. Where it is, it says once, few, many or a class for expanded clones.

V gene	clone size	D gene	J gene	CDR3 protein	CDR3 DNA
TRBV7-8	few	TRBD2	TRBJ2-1	CASSLPKRGGPYNEQFF	TGTGCCAGCAGCTTACCGAAGCGGGGGGGGCCCTACAATGAGCAGTTCTTC
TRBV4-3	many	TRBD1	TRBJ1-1	CASSQGTGGLENAEAFF	TGCGCCAGCAGCCAGGGGACAGGGGGCCTCGAGAACGCTGAAGCTTTCTTT
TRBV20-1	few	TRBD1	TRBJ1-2	CSARETGTDYGYTF	TGCAGTGCTAGAGAGACAGGGACGGACTATGGCTACACCTTC
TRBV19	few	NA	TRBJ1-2	CASSPMGSPHYGYTF	TGTGCCAGTAGTCCGATGGGTTCCCCACACTATGGCTACACCTTC
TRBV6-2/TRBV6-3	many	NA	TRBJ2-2	CASSYPAENTGELFF	TGTGCCAGCAGTTACCCTGCAGAGAACACCGGGGAGCTGTTTTTT
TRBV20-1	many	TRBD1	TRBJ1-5	CSAGTGDQPQHF	TGCAGTGCCGGGACAGGGGATCAGCCCCAGCATTTT
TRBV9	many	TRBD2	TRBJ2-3	CASSVEEVGGTSGTDTQYF	TGTGCCAGCAGCGTAGAGGAGGTGGGAGGGACTAGCGGCACAGATACGCAGTATTTT
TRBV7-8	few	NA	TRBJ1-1	CASSPPTGHTEAFF	TGTGCCAGCAGCCCCCCCACAGGGCACACTGAAGCTTTCTTT
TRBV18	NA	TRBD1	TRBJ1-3	CASSPDRVGNTIYF	TGTGCCAGCTCGCCAGACAGGGTTGGAAACACCATATATTTT
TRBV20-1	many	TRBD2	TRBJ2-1	CTAVAGYNEQFF	TGCACCGCGGTAGCGGGCTACAATGAGCAGTTCTTC
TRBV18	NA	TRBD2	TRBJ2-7	CASSPSYGTIIYEQYF	TGTGCCAGCTCACCTTCGTACGGGACTATAATCTACGAGCAGTACTTC
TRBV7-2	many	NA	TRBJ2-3	CASSLERNTDTQYF	TGTGCCAGCAGCTTAGAGCGGAACACAGATACGCAGTATTTT
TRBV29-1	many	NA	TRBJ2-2	CSVEGVNTGELFF	TGCAGCGTTGAGGGGGTGAACACCGGGGAGCTGTTTTTT
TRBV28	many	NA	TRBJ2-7	CASRETGGGYEQYF	TGTGCCAGCAGGGAAACAGGGGGGGGGTACGAGCAGTACTTC
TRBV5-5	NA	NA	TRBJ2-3	CASSFVATDTQYF	TGTGCCAGCAGCTTCGTAGCAACAGATACGCAGTATTTT
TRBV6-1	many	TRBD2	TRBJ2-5	CASSYSGRAGETQYF	TGTGCCAGCTCATATAGCGGGAGGGCCGGAGAGACCCAGTACTTC
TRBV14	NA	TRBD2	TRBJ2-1	CASSQPSGFTRSYNEQFF	TGTGCCAGCAGCCAGCCTAGCGGGTTCACCAGGTCCTACAATGAGCAGTTCTTC
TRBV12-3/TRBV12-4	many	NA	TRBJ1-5	CASSFTGPDQPQHF	TGTGCCAGCAGTTTCACAGGGCCGGATCAGCCCCAGCATTTT
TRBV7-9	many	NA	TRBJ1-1	CASSPSRSRSANTEAFF	TGTGCCAGCAGCCCCTCCCGGAGCCGAAGCGCTAACACTGAAGCTTTCTTT
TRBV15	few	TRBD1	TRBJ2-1	CATSRAAGGPYNEQFF	TGTGCCACCAGCAGAGCCGCAGGGGGACCCTACAATGAGCAGTTCTTC
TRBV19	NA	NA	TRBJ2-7	CASSISYGAYEQYF	TGTGCCAGTAGTATTAGCTACGGTGCCTACGAGCAGTACTTC
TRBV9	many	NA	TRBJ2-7	CASSVATGLGEEQYF	TGTGCCAGCAGCGTAGCGACAGGACTGGGCGAGGAGCAGTACTTC
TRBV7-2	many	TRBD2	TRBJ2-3	CASSSGLAGGTQYF	TGTGCCAGCAGCTCAGGACTAGCGGGAGGGACGCAGTATTTT
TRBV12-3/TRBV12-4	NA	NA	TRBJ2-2	CASSPAGAGQGRYTGELFF	TGTGCCAGCAGTCCAGCGGGGGCAGGACAGGGGAGGTACACCGGGGAGCTGTTTTTT
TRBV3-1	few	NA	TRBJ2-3	CASSHGGLGGTDTQYF	TGTGCCAGCAGCCACGGGGGTCTAGGGGGCACAGATACGCAGTATTTT
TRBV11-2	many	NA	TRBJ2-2	CASSPTQGNTGELFF	TGTGCCAGCAGCCCGACCCAGGGGAACACCGGGGAGCTGTTTTTT
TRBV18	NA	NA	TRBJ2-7	CASSPLYERYF	TGTGCCAGCTCACCCCTCTACGAGCGGTACTTC
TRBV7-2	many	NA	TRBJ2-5	CASSPTHPGETQYF	TGTGCCAGCAGCCCGACCCACCCGGGAGAGACCCAGTACTTC
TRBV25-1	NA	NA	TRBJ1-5	CASSENAAPGEPQHF	TGTGCCAGCAGTGAAAATGCAGCCCCAGGGGAGCCCCAGCATTTT
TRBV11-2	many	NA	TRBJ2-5	CASSLGYRETQYF	TGTGCCAGCAGCTTGGGGTACCGGGAGACCCAGTACTTC
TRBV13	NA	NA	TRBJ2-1	CASSLRDSNEQFF	TGTGCCAGCAGCTTAAGGGACTCCAATGAGCAGTTCTTC
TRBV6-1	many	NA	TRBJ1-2	CASDRPGHYGYTF	TGTGCCAGCGACCGACCTGGGCACTATGGCTACACCTTC
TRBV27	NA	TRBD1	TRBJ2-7	CASSLSSGTGFEQYF	TGTGCCAGCAGTTTATCGTCCGGGACAGGGTTCGAGCAGTACTTC
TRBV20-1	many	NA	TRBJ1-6	CSAIQGNSPLHF	TGCAGTGCTATCCAGGGGAACTCACCCCTCCACTTT
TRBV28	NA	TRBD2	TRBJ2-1	CASSSTLAGGDNEQFF	TGTGCCAGCAGTTCCACGCTAGCGGGAGGGGACAATGAGCAGTTCTTC
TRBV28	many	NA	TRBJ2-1	CASSLVLSYNERFF	TGTGCCAGCAGCCTAGTTCTTTCCTACAATGAGCGGTTCTTC
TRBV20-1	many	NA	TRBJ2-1	CSGAPTYNEQFF	TGCAGTGGGGCTCCGACATACAATGAGCAGTTCTTC
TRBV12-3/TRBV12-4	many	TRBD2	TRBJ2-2	CASRSSGRGSGELFF	TGTGCCAGCAGATCTAGCGGGAGAGGGTCCGGGGAGCTGTTTTTT
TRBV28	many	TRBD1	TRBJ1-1	CALQGGTEAFF	TGTGCCTTACAGGGGGGCACTGAAGCTTTCTTT
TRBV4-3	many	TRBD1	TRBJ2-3	CASSQDWTTGGTDTQYF	TGCGCCAGCAGCCAAGATTGGACGACAGGGGGCACAGATACGCAGTATTTT
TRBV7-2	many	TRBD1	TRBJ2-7	CASSPEGQGLFEQYF	TGTGCCAGCAGCCCAGAGGGACAGGGCTTATTCGAGCAGTACTTC
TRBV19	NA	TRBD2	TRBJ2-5	CASSINSGRAKETQYF	TGTGCCAGTAGTATAAATTCCGGGAGGGCTAAAGAGACCCAGTACTTC
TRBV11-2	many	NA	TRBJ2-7	CASSGDGYEQYF	TGTGCCAGCAGCGGGGACGGATACGAGCAGTACTTC
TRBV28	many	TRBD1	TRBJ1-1	CASSLQGAGVMNTEAFF	TGTGCCAGCAGTTTACAGGGGGCTGGGGTGATGAACACTGAAGCTTTCTTT
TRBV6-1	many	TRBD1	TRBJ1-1	CASSRDTGGGSTEAFF	TGTGCCAGCAGTAGAGATACAGGGGGAGGAAGCACTGAAGCTTTCTTT
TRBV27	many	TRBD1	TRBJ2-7	CASTKFNRGRSYEQYF	TGTGCCAGCACCAAGTTCAACAGGGGCCGATCCTACGAGCAGTACTTC
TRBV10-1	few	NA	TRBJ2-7	CASSESSRSYEQYF	TGCGCCAGCAGTGAGTCGTCCAGATCCTACGAGCAGTACTTC
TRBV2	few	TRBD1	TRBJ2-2	CASSLTQGLNTGELFF	TGTGCCAGCAGTTTGACACAGGGGCTGAACACCGGGGAGCTGTTTTTT
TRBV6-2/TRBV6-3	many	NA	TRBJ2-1	CASSYLAERNNEQFF	TGTGCCAGCAGTTACTTAGCGGAACGAAACAATGAGCAGTTCTTC
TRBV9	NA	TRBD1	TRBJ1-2	CASRNTGDYGYTF	TGTGCCAGCAGAAATACAGGGGACTATGGCTACACCTTC
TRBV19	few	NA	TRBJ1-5	CASSRRGNQPQHF	TGTGCCAGTAGTCGAAGGGGGAATCAGCCCCAGCATTTT
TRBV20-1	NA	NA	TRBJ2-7	CGARAQRGGREMGFYEQYF	TGCGGTGCTAGAGCCCAAAGGGGGGGGCGGGAGATGGGGTTCTACGAGCAGTACTTC
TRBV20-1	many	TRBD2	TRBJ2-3	CSARIALAGATDTQYF	TGCAGTGCGCGAATTGCACTAGCGGGGGCCACAGATACGCAGTATTTT